The source of this T cell receptor (beta chain) is a study of shared clonotypes between healthy human individuals. Study information: The study enrolled a couple of women and three men aged 18 to 49.

Study-level results: Larger richness was generally estimated for naive than memory subsets.

This CDR3 has 12 residues. CDR1 is SEHNR, CDR2 FQNEAQ, per germline (reference sequence). Trimming shortened V by 7 bases and J by 2 bases, and 8 bases separated the two germline ends. A note on this clone: Its antigen is as yet unknown.

Sorted-subset replicate PCRs used about 200 ng DNA, roughly 28,000 T cell genomes. Assay: immunoSEQ multiplex PCR; the TCRdb copy retains only in-frame clones and omits some. The sample lists about 1.9 million clones, around 93% seen once, with roughly 1.7% in the top ten. Naive CD8 cells comprised CD45RO-negative, CCR7-positively selected cells, excluding terminally differentiated effector memory CD45RA+ cells. The TCR originated in a man younger than 35 in good health. Some clones in this sample may be carry-over from other donors' samples. Sequencing was performed on naive CD8+ T cells from PBMCs. The chain is built from TRBV7-9 and TRBJ1-1, with D unclear. CDR3 nucleotides: TGTGCCAGCACAGGTGGAAACACTGAAGCTTTCTTT. This sequence encodes CASTGGNTEAFF.